A single sample is the source of the 30 T cell receptor beta chains below, sequenced in a study of blood T cells in healthy people across ages. Together with a sample-barcoded 5' primer, a J-beta primer mix was included in a second PCR lasting 7 to 11 cycles. TCRdb ran MiXCR on the 5' RACE reads and lists one entry per CDR3 protein. Of approximately 880,000 distinct CDR3 sequences listed, 48% are singletons. Material: blood. These receptors came from a man aged 25 to 45 in good health.

V usage is TRBV7-2 and J usage is TRBJ1-2, with D possibly being TRBD1 (5 bases). With 3 bases removed from V and 3 bases from J, the gap between germline ends came to 11 bases. CDR1 and CDR2 (germline): SGHTA, FQGNSA. This CDR3 has 14 amino acids. Here the CDR3 DNA reads TGTGCCAGCAGCTTTAGACAGAATGACTATGGCTACACCTTC. It is translated as CASSFRQNDYGYTF.

This clonotype was recorded many times. The chain has TRBV12-3 or TRBV12-4 and TRBJ2-5; 7 positions agree with TRBD1. The J segment lost 5 bases and the V segment lost 6 bases, leaving 6 bases of the junction unmatched. The CDR3 runs 13 residues. CDR3 residues: CASSWDSRETQYF. The CDR3 DNA reads as TGTGCCAGCAGCTGGGACAGCCGGGAGACCCAGTACTTC.

This chain joins TRBV28 and TRBJ1-1; 8 bases line up with TRBD1. In germline, CDR1 is MDHEN, CDR2 SYDVKM. This CDR3 spans 14 amino acids. Losses at the gene ends were 6 bases for V and 5 bases for J; bases not matched to a gene: 8. CDR3 sequence reads: CASRPGQAGTEAFF. CDR3 nucleotide sequence: TGTGCCAGCAGACCGGGACAGGCGGGGACTGAAGCTTTCTTT.

The chain couples TRBV21-1 to TRBJ1-1. TRBV21-1 is labeled a pseudogene. This CDR3 has 14 residues. The CDR3, as DNA: TGTGCCAGCGCTCAAGGCCTATTAAACACTGAAGCTTTCTTT. Protein: CASAQGLLNTEAFF.

The genes are TRBV2 and TRBJ2-1; the D is unclear. Trimming removed 3 bases from V and 13 bases from J, with 25 bases in between. This CDR3 has 16 residues. Germline CDR1 and CDR2: SNHLY and FYNNEI. CDR3 DNA sequence: TGTGCCAGCAGTGACACAATCCGCCCGGCCGGAGAGACCCAGTTCTTC. It codes for CASSDTIRPAGETQFF. Together with reference TRBV2 and TRBJ2-1, the CDR3 gives the full variable domain: EPEVTQTPSHQVTQMGQEVILRCVPISNHLYFYWYRQILGQKVEFLVSFYNNEISEKSEIFDDQFSVERPDGSNFTLKIRSTKLEDSAMYFCASSDTIRPAGETQFFGPGTRLTVL.

This chain joins TRBV3-1 and TRBJ2-1; 9 bases agree with TRBD2. CDR3 length: 15 residues. In germline, CDR1 is LGHDT, CDR2 YNNKEL (reference sequence). V trimming: 6 bases; J trimming: 2 bases; junction bases outside the gene matches: 5. Written as DNA, the CDR3 is TGTGCCAGCAGGTCCGCGGGGGGGACCTACAATGAGCAGTTCTTC. This gives the protein CASRSAGGTYNEQFF.

On this clonotype itself: This sequence may be a read error, since a much larger clone differs from it by one base. This rearrangement joins TRBV6-5 to TRBJ2-5; D is tentatively TRBD1 or TRBD2 (7 bases each). The J call is uncertain, as TRBJ2-7 better fits the DNA end. Germline V CDR1 and CDR2: MNHEY, SVGAGI. The length of the CDR3 is 15 residues. CDR3 in amino acids: CANQQGRGWEYEQYF. The DNA for the CDR3 is TGTGCCAACCAACAGGGGAGGGGATGGGAGTACGAGCAGTACTTC.

This clonotype was seen repeatedly, ten times or more. This rearrangement joins TRBV6-2 or TRBV6-3 to TRBJ2-7; D remains unclear. CDR3 length: 12 amino acids. Germline values: CDR1 MNHEY, CDR2 SVGEGT. Trimming stripped 0 bases from V and 3 bases from J, with 3 bases between. The CDR3 loop is CASSYSNYEQYF. The CDR3 DNA follows: TGTGCCAGCAGTTACTCGAACTACGAGCAGTACTTC.

The sample holds many counts of this clonotype. This chain connects TRBV6-5 to TRBJ2-3; no firm D call. The germline gives CDR1 MNHEY, CDR2 SVGAGI. CDR3 length: 14 amino acids. V was cut by 2 bases and J by 0 bases, with 6 bases left in between. The CDR3 is CASSYIASTDTQYF. The CDR3 coding sequence is TGTGCCAGCAGTTACATCGCTAGCACAGATACGCAGTATTTT.

This sequence joins TRBV10-3 and TRBJ1-2; tentative D call: TRBD1 (5 bases). Trimming removed 3 bases at V and 6 bases at J, with 11 bases between. There are 13 residues in the CDR3. The germline CDR1 and CDR2 sequences are ENHRY and SYGVKD. In nucleotides, the CDR3 is TGTGCCATCAGTGATGGGGGTGGCCATGGCTACACCTTC. Its translation: CAISDGGGHGYTF.

A few counts support this clonotype. This chain uses TRBV7-9 with TRBJ1-2; D call uncertain. The CDR3 contains 14 residues. The germline V gene encodes CDR1 SEHNR and CDR2 FQNEAQ (reference sequence). The germline V and J ends were trimmed by 7 bases and 8 bases, with 20 bases remaining between them. The CDR3 DNA reads as TGTGCCAGCACTCTAGACGGGCCTCGGGAAGGCTACACCTTC. Amino acid sequence: CASTLDGPREGYTF. The full variable domain, its missing parts supplied by reference TRBV7-9 and TRBJ1-2, is DTGVSQNPRHKITKRGQNVTFRCDPISEHNRLYWYRQTLGQGPEFLTYFQNEAQLEKSRLLSDRFSAERPKGSFSTLEIQRTEQGDSAMYLCASTLDGPREGYTFGSGTRLTVV.

V and J are TRBV5-1 and TRBJ2-3; D possibly corresponds to TRBD1 (6 bases). The CDR3 length is 14 residues. Germline CDR1 SGHRS, CDR2 YFSETQ. Trimming took 0 bases from V and 6 from J, leaving 11 bases between them. CDR3 protein: CASSLAGTLDTQYF. Written as DNA, the CDR3 is TGCGCCAGCAGCTTGGCTGGGACATTGGATACGCAGTATTTT.

This clonotype was observed a handful of times. V gene TRBV27 combines with J gene TRBJ2-2; 8 nucleotides line up with TRBD1. CDR1 and CDR2 (germline): MNHEY, SMNVEV (reference sequence). The CDR3 has 19 residues. V trimming: 7 bases; J trimming: 1 base; junction bases outside the gene matches: 17. CDR3 in DNA: TGTGCCAGCACTCTGCAAGGACAGGGCGCCGGGAGGAACACCGGGGAGCTGTTTTTT. It codes for CASTLQGQGAGRNTGELFF.

The chain recombines TRBV29-1 with TRBJ1-1; TRBD1 is a possible D gene (5 bases). Germline V lookup: CDR1 SQVTM, CDR2 ANQGSEA. The V end lost 6 bases, the J end lost 6 bases, and 14 bases lay between the germline ends. CDR3 length: 12 amino acids. CDR3 bases: TGCAGCGTCGAGGAGGCAGGGCCTGAAGCTTTCTTT. It encodes CSVEEAGPEAFF.

In this sample, this clonotype turned up a few times. The chain joins TRBV4-2 to TRBJ1-1, with 8 positions matching TRBD1. The CDR3 is 14 residues long. The germline gives CDR1 LGHNA, CDR2 YNFKEQ. The trim removed 5 bases at V and 4 bases at J, leaving 6 bases unmatched. The CDR3 coding sequence is TGTGCCAGCAGCAAAGGACAGGGTGGCACTGAAGCTTTCTTT. Protein: CASSKGQGGTEAFF.

This chain links TRBV7-9 with TRBJ2-7; TRBD1 might be the D (6 bases). Germline CDR1 is SEHNR and CDR2 is FQNEAQ (reference sequence). CDR3 length: 15 residues. Trimming pared 5 bases from V and 7 bases from J, leaving 21 bases between. CDR3 amino acids: CASSLQQGGQEEQYF. The CDR3 DNA sequence: TGTGCCAGCAGCCTTCAACAGGGTGGGCAGGAAGAGCAGTACTTC.

The CDR3 reads CASSLWTSAYNEQFF. CDR3 coding DNA: TGTGCCAGCAGTCTCTGGACTAGCGCCTACAATGAGCAGTTCTTC. The chain employs TRBV12-3 or TRBV12-4 and TRBJ2-1, with 9 bases matching TRBD2. The CDR3 length is 15 residues. The junction had 4 bases not matched to a gene; V was cut back by 5 bases and J by 2 bases.

This chain uses TRBV2 with TRBJ1-5; D is undetermined. The CDR3 contains 14 residues. V lost 6 bases and J 7 bases, leaving 16 bases between the germline ends. The germline CDR1 and CDR2 sequences are SNHLY and FYNNEI. CDR3 sequence (DNA): TGTGCCAGCAGCGCCCTTGAGGTTAGGCAGCCCCAGCATTTT. Translation: CASSALEVRQPQHF.

This clonotype has only one observation. The chain couples TRBV20-1 to TRBJ2-1; 7 bases are a match to TRBD2. Germline CDR1 DFQATT, CDR2 SNEGSKA (reference sequence). The CDR3 consists of 14 residues. V lost 6 bases, J lost 9 bases, and 14 bases stayed unmatched. CDR3: CSAANGGSMPEQFF. The CDR3 DNA is TGCAGTGCAGCGAACGGGGGGTCTATGCCTGAGCAGTTCTTC.

There are many counts of this clonotype. The chain joins TRBV3-1 to TRBJ2-3, with a weak D call TRBD2 (6 bases). The CDR3 totals 17 residues. The V gene lost 1 base and the J gene lost 8 bases, with 22 bases spanning the gap. The germline V gene has CDR1 LGHDT and CDR2 YNNKEL (reference sequence). The CDR3 DNA follows: TGTGCCAGCAGCCAAGCAGGGAGTAGCGGTCCAAGGGGTACGCAGTATTTT. It codes for CASSQAGSSGPRGTQYF.

The chain has TRBV27 and TRBJ2-1; no clear D gene. Germline assignment: CDR1 MNHEY and CDR2 SMNVEV (reference sequence). The CDR3 is 11 residues long. Trimming took off 11 bases at V and 4 bases at J, with 9 bases between the two ends. Written as DNA, the CDR3 is TGTGCCTGCACCGGATACAATGAGCAGTTCTTC. This codes for CACTGYNEQFF.

This clonotype has only a few counts. The genes are TRBV12-3 or TRBV12-4 and TRBJ2-1; D uncertain. The CDR3 is 11 amino acids. Deletions cut 5 bases from V and 7 bases from J, with 6 bases between. CDR3 DNA: TGTGCCAGCAGTAACGCAAATGAGCAGTTCTTC. It codes for CASSNANEQFF.

This clonotype was seen a few times. The CDR3 DNA follows: TGCAGTGCTAGCCCCTTCCGGCAGCACAATTCACCCCTCCACTTT. Translation gives CSASPFRQHNSPLHF. This rearrangement joins TRBV20-1 to TRBJ1-6, with D uncertain. CDR3 size: 15 residues. The V end lost 3 bases, the J end lost 7 bases, and 16 bases lay between the germline ends. Germline V gives CDR1 DFQATT, CDR2 SNEGSKA (reference sequence).

This clonotype was recorded many times. The chain recombines TRBV12-3 or TRBV12-4 with TRBJ2-1; maybe TRBD1 (5 bases). The ends were cut back, 5 bases at V and 12 bases at J, with 20 bases in the middle. The CDR3 length is 14 residues. DNA of the CDR3: TGTGCCAGCAGTCACGCTCTCTCATCTCAGGGGCAGTTCTTC. This encodes CASSHALSSQGQFF.

This chain links TRBV20-1 with TRBJ1-5; tentatively, D is TRBD1 (5 bases). The CDR3 covers 14 residues. V lost 3 bases to trimming and J lost 5 bases, with 14 bases between them. Germline loops: CDR1 DFQATT, CDR2 SNEGSKA (reference sequence). The DNA of the CDR3 is TGCAGTGCTAGGCCGGGGGGGTCCTATCAGCCCCAGCATTTT. This gives the protein CSARPGGSYQPQHF.

The chain joins TRBV12-3 or TRBV12-4 to TRBJ2-3; the D gene is possibly TRBD2 (7 bases). The CDR3 consists of 15 residues. The V and J ends lost 10 bases and 2 bases respectively, with 19 bases between them. CDR3 sequence (DNA): TGTGCCAACAAAGTCGCGGGGGCCTCCACAGATACGCAGTATTTT. It codes for CANKVAGASTDTQYF.

The rearrangement links TRBV6-6 to TRBJ1-2; TRBD1 agrees at 8 bases. Germline CDR1 reads MNHNY; CDR2 reads SVGAGI (reference sequence). CDR3 length: 13 residues. With V trimmed by 6 bases and J by 8 bases, 8 bases remained unmatched. The CDR3 is CASSPPGQEGYTF. The CDR3 DNA is TGTGCCAGCAGCCCGCCGGGACAGGAAGGCTACACCTTC.

This clonotype has at least ten counts. The V and J genes are TRBV11-2 and TRBJ1-6; 7 bases line up with TRBD1. Trimming cost V 3 bases and J 10 bases; bases outside gene matches: 12. CDR3 length: 16 amino acids. Per the germline V gene, CDR1 is SGHAT and CDR2 is FQNNGV. The CDR3 sequence: CASSFGSWRGPSPLHF. The CDR3 DNA follows: TGTGCCAGCAGCTTTGGAAGCTGGAGGGGGCCCTCACCCCTCCACTTT.

The chain employs TRBV20-1 and TRBJ1-1; the D is unclear. CDR1 is DFQATT and CDR2 is SNEGSKA in the germline V gene (reference sequence). The CDR3 contains 13 residues. V was clipped by 3 bases and J by 1 base, with 9 bases between them. This chain's CDR3 is CSARGPGNTEAFF. CDR3 sequence (DNA): TGCAGTGCTAGGGGCCCGGGGAACACTGAAGCTTTCTTT.

The chain uses TRBV7-2 and TRBJ2-3; 10 nucleotides align to TRBD2. The V gene's germline CDR1 is SGHTA and CDR2 FQGNSA. This CDR3 has 16 amino acids. The V and J ends lost 3 bases and 0 bases, in that order; junction bases with no gene match: 3. CDR3 amino acids: CASSFGAGGSTDTQYF. The CDR3 DNA sequence: TGTGCCAGCAGCTTCGGAGCGGGGGGGAGCACAGATACGCAGTATTTT.